Described below is a single T cell receptor beta chain sequence and its context. Depth targeted 1 in 200,000 to 1 in 1 million T cells, averaging around 10x coverage per clonotype. TCRdb's copy holds only in-frame clones and misses some; the assay was immunoSEQ multiplex PCR. The table records about 140,000 clones, approximately 90% of them present only once. The sample belongs to a study of cytotoxic CD8 clonotypes in ibrutinib-treated CLL. Study context: Researchers reported 11 relapsed/refractory and roughly 15 treatment-naive patients, around 17 of them IGHV unmutated.

Genomic DNA in an amount of approximately 2 micrograms was extracted from cryopreserved PBMCs and used for the preparation of TCR beta libraries. The sequencing here drew on PBMCs, taken after 12 months of ibrutinib treatment. This receptor was obtained from a human donor with chronic lymphocytic leukemia.

The CDR3 here is CASSLDSTGYSGNTIYF. CDR3 coding DNA: TGTGCCAGCTCACTCGACTCGACAGGGTACTCTGGAAACACCATATATTTT. This chain joins TRBV18 and TRBJ1-3; 7 bases map to TRBD1. The V gene end was trimmed by 4 bases and the J gene end by 0 bases; junction bases not matched to a gene: 9. The CDR3 contains 17 residues. Per germline, CDR1 KGHSH and CDR2 LQKENI. Full variable domain (rest looked up from reference TRBV18 and TRBJ1-3): NAGVMQNPRHLVRRRGQEARLRCSPMKGHSHVYWYRQLPEEGLKFMVYLQKENIIDESGMPKERFSAEFPKEGPSILRIQQVVRGDSAAYFCASSLDSTGYSGNTIYFGEGSWLTVV.